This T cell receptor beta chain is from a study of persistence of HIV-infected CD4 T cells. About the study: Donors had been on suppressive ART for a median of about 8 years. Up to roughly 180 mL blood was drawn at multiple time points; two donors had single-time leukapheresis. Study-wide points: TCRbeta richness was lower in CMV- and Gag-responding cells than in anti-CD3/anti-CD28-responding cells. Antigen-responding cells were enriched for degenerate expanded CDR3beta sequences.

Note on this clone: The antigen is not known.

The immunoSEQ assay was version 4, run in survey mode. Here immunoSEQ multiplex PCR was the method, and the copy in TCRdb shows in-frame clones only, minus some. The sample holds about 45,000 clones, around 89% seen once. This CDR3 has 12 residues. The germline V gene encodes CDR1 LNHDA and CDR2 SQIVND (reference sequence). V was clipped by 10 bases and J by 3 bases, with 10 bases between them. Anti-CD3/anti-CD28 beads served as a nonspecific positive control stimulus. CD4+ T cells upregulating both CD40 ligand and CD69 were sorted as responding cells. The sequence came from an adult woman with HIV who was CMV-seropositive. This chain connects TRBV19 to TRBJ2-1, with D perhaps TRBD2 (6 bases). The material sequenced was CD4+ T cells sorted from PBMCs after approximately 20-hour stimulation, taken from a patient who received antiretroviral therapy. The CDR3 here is CATASDYNEQFF. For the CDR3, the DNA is TGTGCCACAGCTAGCGACTACAATGAGCAGTTCTTC.